These 21 T cell receptor beta chains share one sample of origin, sequenced in a study of siplizumab effects on memory and regulatory T cells. Libraries were prepared by immunoSEQ multiplex PCR; TCRdb keeps only in-frame clonotypes and omits some of them. The sample has 60,000 to 70,000 clones, approximately 89% seen once. Source material: Tregs sorted from blood. The receptors derive from a human donor in good health.

This chain links TRBV19 with TRBJ2-1, with 10 bases that match TRBD2. The V gene's germline CDR1 is LNHDA and CDR2 SQIVND (reference sequence). With V trimmed by 7 bases and J by 3 bases, 9 bases remained unmatched. The CDR3 covers 16 residues. CDR3 in amino acids: CASTGGGLAIYNEQFF. The CDR3 DNA sequence: TGTGCCAGTACCGGAGGGGGACTAGCGATCTACAATGAGCAGTTCTTC.

The chain recombines TRBV6-6 with TRBJ1-6; 9 bases are shared with TRBD1. The CDR3 runs to 15 residues. V gave up 6 bases and J gave up 10 bases; unmatched junction bases: 10. Germline V gives CDR1 MNHNY, CDR2 SVGAGI (reference sequence). This CDR3 reads CASSTWTGERSPLHF. DNA of the CDR3: TGTGCCAGCAGCACCTGGACAGGGGAGAGGTCACCCCTCCACTTT.

This sequence joins TRBV7-2 and TRBJ2-5; TRBD2 might be the D (5 bases). This CDR3 is 15 amino acids long. Trimming left V 5 bases short and J 7 bases short, with 20 bases between. Germline V lookup: CDR1 SGHTA, CDR2 FQGNSA. CDR3 in amino acids: CASSPLGLGRGTQYF. In DNA, the CDR3 is TGTGCCAGCAGCCCTCTCGGACTGGGCCGGGGGACCCAGTACTTC. The variable domain in full, completed from reference TRBV7-2 and TRBJ2-5, reads GAGVSQSPSNKVTEKGKDVELRCDPISGHTALYWYRQSLGQGLEFLIYFQGNSAPDKSGLPSDRFSAERTGGSVSTLTIQRTQQEDSAVYLCASSPLGLGRGTQYFGPGTRLLVL.

The chain carries TRBV15 and TRBJ1-4, with D possibly TRBD1 on 6 matching bases. The CDR3 is 14 residues long. Trimming removed 3 bases from V and 4 bases from J, with 9 bases in between. CDR1 and CDR2 from the germline V gene are LNHNV and YYDKDF (reference sequence). This chain's CDR3 is CATSRGAVNEKLFF. The CDR3 DNA reads TGTGCCACCAGCAGGGGGGCGGTTAATGAAAAACTGTTTTTT.

This chain links TRBV7-8 with TRBJ2-2; 14 nucleotides align to TRBD2. CDR1 and CDR2 (germline): SGHVS, FQNEAQ. CDR3 length: 15 amino acids. Trimming took 5 bases from V and 6 from J; bases not matched to a gene: 2. CDR3 sequence: CASSRLAGGPGELFF. As DNA, the CDR3 is TGTGCCAGCAGCAGACTAGCGGGAGGGCCCGGGGAGCTGTTTTTT.

This clone was recorded once. The chain carries TRBV27 and TRBJ2-2; 9 positions match TRBD1. Germline V gene sequence: CDR1 MNHEY, CDR2 SMNVEV (reference sequence). The CDR3 length is 15 residues. The junction had 6 bases not matched to a gene; V was cut back by 5 bases and J by 5 bases. DNA of the CDR3: TGTGCCAGCAGTGGGGAGACAGGGGGGACCGGGGAGCTGTTTTTT. Translation: CASSGETGGTGELFF.

This clone is classed as medium-sized. For the CDR3, the DNA is TGCGCCAGCTTCCAAGCAGGAGGCAACACCGGGGAGCTGTTTTTT. Its translation: CASFQAGGNTGELFF. The J gene is TRBJ2-2, the V gene TRBV5-1; a weak D match, TRBD2 (5 bases). There are 15 residues in the CDR3. Trimming stripped 7 bases from V and 2 bases from J, with 15 bases between. Germline V CDR1 and CDR2: SGHRS, YFSETQ.

This chain links TRBV15 with TRBJ2-2, with 14 bases matching TRBD2. The V and J ends lost 5 bases and 5 bases, in that order; junction bases with no gene match: 7. The CDR3 is made up of 17 amino acids. Germline V gene lookup returns CDR1 LNHNV and CDR2 YYDKDF (reference sequence). DNA for the CDR3: TGTGCCACCAGCCCCGGACTAGCGGGAGGAAGAACCGGGGAGCTGTTTTTT. It specifies CATSPGLAGGRTGELFF.

The gene calls are TRBV19 and TRBJ2-6; D is unresolved. The CDR3 consists of 17 residues. The germline CDR1 and CDR2 sequences are LNHDA and SQIVND (reference sequence). The V end was cut by 3 bases, the J end by 1 base, with 13 bases between. The CDR3 is CASSIYGLGSGANVLTF. In DNA, the CDR3 is TGTGCCAGTAGTATCTATGGGCTGGGGTCTGGGGCCAACGTCCTGACTTTC.

The chain carries TRBV11-2 and TRBJ2-5; D call uncertain. V dropped 0 bases and J dropped 4 bases, with 6 bases sitting between them. This CDR3 is built from 13 residues. Per germline, CDR1 SGHAT and CDR2 FQNNGV. The CDR3 DNA follows: TGTGCCAGCAGCTTAGAACTGTTAGAGACCCAGTACTTC. Its translation: CASSLELLETQYF.

The V call is TRBV11-2, the J call TRBJ2-1; D remains ambiguous. The CDR3 covers 13 residues. The germline gives CDR1 SGHAT, CDR2 FQNNGV. The V and J ends lost 5 bases and 7 bases respectively, with 12 bases between them. Here the CDR3 DNA reads TGTGCCAGCAGCCGTTGGGAAGGTAATGAGCAGTTCTTC. It specifies CASSRWEGNEQFF.

In its sample, this clone was seen once. A read error is likely, as this CDR3 ends without the conserved phenylalanine or tryptophan. The limits of the CDR3 on the DNA are not certain, so only TCRdb's listed CDR3 is given. CDR3 sequence: CASSSRLAGGL. The chain joins TRBV7-3 to TRBJ2-7; the DNA was not used to check the table's D call, TRBD2. Per the germline V gene, CDR1 is SGHTA and CDR2 is FQGTGA. The CDR3 spans 11 residues, counting both ends.

The V and J genes are TRBV5-5 and TRBJ1-5; perhaps TRBD1 as D (6 bases). V was cut by 4 bases and J by 7 bases, with 21 bases left in between. Germline assignment: CDR1 SGHKS and CDR2 YYEKEE (reference sequence). The CDR3 loop spans 16 amino acids. The CDR3 region is CASSPGRGTRKQPQHF. CDR3 bases: TGTGCCAGCAGCCCCGGGAGGGGGACGAGAAAACAGCCCCAGCATTTT.

The rearrangement joins TRBV7-2 to TRBJ2-1; 9 positions match TRBD2. The junction had 11 bases not matched to a gene; V was cut back by 5 bases and J by 6 bases. In germline, CDR1 is SGHTA, CDR2 FQGNSA. This CDR3 region has 16 residues. The CDR3 loop is CASSTRRGRAFNEQFF. As DNA, the CDR3 is TGTGCCAGCAGCACGCGCCGCGGGAGGGCATTCAATGAGCAGTTCTTC.

J is TRBJ1-1 and V is TRBV5-1; no reliable D call. The CDR3 extends over 14 amino acids. The V gene's germline CDR1 is SGHRS and CDR2 YFSETQ. Trimming left V 1 base short and J 1 base short, with 8 bases between. The chain's CDR3 is CASSLWQRNTEAFF. CDR3 coding DNA: TGCGCCAGCAGCTTGTGGCAGCGGAACACTGAAGCTTTCTTT.

The V and J genes are TRBV18 and TRBJ2-7, with TRBD2 identical over 9 bases. Germline lookup yields CDR1 KGHSH and CDR2 LQKENI. Trimming at V came to 6 bases and at J to 2 bases, leaving 5 bases not matched to a gene. This CDR3 is 14 amino acids long. CDR3 sequence (DNA): TGTGCCAGCTCCCGGACTAGCGTCCCCTACGAGCAGTACTTC. It codes for CASSRTSVPYEQYF.

This chain connects TRBV19 to TRBJ1-3, with 7 bases identical to TRBD1. The V and J ends lost 5 bases and 0 bases, in that order; junction bases with no gene match: 4. Per germline, CDR1 LNHDA and CDR2 SQIVND (reference sequence). The CDR3 extends over 15 amino acids. The CDR3 protein is CASSFTGDSGNTIYF. Written as DNA, the CDR3 is TGTGCCAGTAGTTTCACAGGGGACTCTGGAAACACCATATATTTT.

The chain carries TRBV18 and TRBJ1-2, with unresolved D. The CDR3 has 14 amino acids. Germline V gene lookup returns CDR1 KGHSH and CDR2 LQKENI. V gave up 0 bases and J gave up 5 bases, with 10 bases separating them. The CDR3 sequence: CASSPPHDGYGYTF. CDR3 in DNA: TGTGCCAGCTCACCACCCCATGATGGGTATGGCTACACCTTC.

This chain links TRBV12-5 with TRBJ2-1; D is unclear. The CDR3 length is 10 residues. The germline gives CDR1 LGHNT, CDR2 FRNRAP. V gave up 7 bases and J gave up 2 bases, with 0 bases separating them. CDR3 DNA sequence: TGTGCTAGTGCCTACAATGAGCAGTTCTTC. As protein: CASAYNEQFF.

This clone occurred once. The chain uses TRBV5-4 and TRBJ2-7, with D perhaps assigned TRBD1 or TRBD2 (5 bases each). The V gene's germline CDR1 is SGHNT and CDR2 YYREEE (reference sequence). Trimming cost V 4 bases and J 2 bases, with 13 bases left between them. CDR3 size: 14 residues. The CDR3 nucleotides are TGTGCCAGCAGCAGCCGGGACGGGACCTACGAGCAGTACTTC. This gives the protein CASSSRDGTYEQYF.

The chain combines TRBV11-3 with TRBJ2-3; D unresolved. V lost 0 bases to trimming and J lost 5 bases, with 6 bases between them. The germline gives CDR1 SGHNT, CDR2 YENEEA. The CDR3 covers 13 residues. The CDR3 spells CASSLDGIDTQYF. The CDR3 bases are TGTGCCAGCAGCTTAGATGGGATAGATACGCAGTATTTT.